This is a list of T cell receptor beta chains from one sample in a study of identical twins. One entry per CDR3 protein results from TCRdb running MiXCR on the 5' RACE reads. Among around 1.7 million distinct CDR3 sequences listed, more than 30% were seen once. What was sequenced was cord blood. All receptors derive from a newborn girl in good health. Each CDR3 is given with its conserved first and last residue. A D gene is named only where the DNA matches it firmly. Rows give clone size only sometimes, using once, few, many, or a class for an expanded clone.

j_gene | v_gene | d_gene | abundance | CDR3nt | CDR3aa
TRBJ2-3 | TRBV20-1 | TRBD2 | . | TGCAGTGCTAGAAGGACTAGCGGGAGGTATACGCAGTATTTT | CSARRTSGRYTQYF
TRBJ1-1 | TRBV9 | TRBD1 | once | TGTGCCAGCAGCTCCAACAGGGGGCACATGAACACTGAAGCTTTCTTT | CASSSNRGHMNTEAFF
TRBJ2-7 | TRBV12-3/TRBV12-4 | TRBD1 | . | TGTGCCAGCAGTCCACAGGGGAGATGGGAGCAGTACTTC | CASSPQGRWEQYF
TRBJ2-7 | TRBV3-1 | TRBD2 | . | TGTGCCAGCGGAGGCGGGACTACGTCCTACGAGCAGTACTTC | CASGGGTTSYEQYF
TRBJ2-3 | TRBV9 | TRBD2 | . | TGTGCCAGCAGCGTAGATGCTAGCGGGGTCACAGATACGCAGTATTTT | CASSVDASGVTDTQYF
TRBJ2-1 | TRBV20-1 | . | few | TGCAGTGCCGCCGGGACCTACAATGAGCAGTTCTTC | CSAAGTYNEQFF
TRBJ2-7 | TRBV6-2/TRBV6-3 | . | many | TGTGCCAGCAGTTACGGAGAGTCCTACGAGCAGTACTTC | CASSYGESYEQYF
TRBJ2-1 | TRBV12-3/TRBV12-4 | TRBD2 | few | TGTGCCAGCAGAAGGACTAGCGAGCAGTTCTTC | CASRRTSEQFF
TRBJ2-3 | TRBV29-1 | TRBD2 | . | TGCAGCGGAAGCGGGGGGAGCACAGATACGCAGTATTTT | CSGSGGSTDTQYF
TRBJ1-2 | TRBV11-2 | . | . | TGTGCCAGCAGCTCCTACCCACAGGCGTTCTATGGCTACACCTTC | CASSSYPQAFYGYTF
TRBJ2-7 | TRBV11-2 | . | few | TGTGCCAGCAGCTTAAGACGGAGTACTACCCACGAGCAGTACTTC | CASSLRRSTTHEQYF
TRBJ1-1 | TRBV20-1 | TRBD1 | few | TGCAGTGCTAGAGCGAGGCAGGGGGCGGCCACTGAAGCTTTCTTT | CSARARQGAATEAFF
TRBJ2-3 | TRBV3-1 | . | . | TGTGCCAGCAGCCAAGATTACAGTCATCAGCCCCAGTATTTT | CASSQDYSHQPQYF
TRBJ2-7 | TRBV11-2 | . | few | TGTGCCAGCAGCTTAGCTGGCGGCTATCGCTCCTACGAGCAGTACTTC | CASSLAGGYRSYEQYF
TRBJ2-7 | TRBV20-1 | . | . | TGCAGTGCTAGGGGCGCGGGGGCCAGCTCCTACAATGAGCAGTACTTC | CSARGAGASSYNEQYF
TRBJ2-7 | TRBV27 | TRBD1 | few | TGTGCCAGCAGTTTTCTAGTTGGGACAGGGGTCCCCTACGAGCAGTACTTC | CASSFLVGTGVPYEQYF
TRBJ2-7 | TRBV20-1 | TRBD2 | . | TGCAGTGCTAGAGATAGGACTAGCGGGGGCTCCTACGAGCAGTACTTC | CSARDRTSGGSYEQYF
TRBJ2-4 | TRBV20-1 | . | . | TGCAGTGCTAGAGAGGCGGTAGCCAAAAACATTCAGTACTTC | CSAREAVAKNIQYF
TRBJ2-1 | TRBV6-1 | TRBD2 | few | TGTGCCAGCAGTTTCCAGGCACTAGCGGGAAAGAATGAGCAGTTCTTC | CASSFQALAGKNEQFF
TRBJ2-1 | TRBV20-1 | TRBD2 | . | TGCAGTGCCCATAGCGGGGGGTACAATGAGCAGTTCTTC | CSAHSGGYNEQFF
TRBJ2-7 | TRBV14 | . | many | TGTGCCAGCAGCCAAGAGACGGTGTCCTACGAGCAGTACTTC | CASSQETVSYEQYF
TRBJ2-1 | TRBV10-3 | TRBD2 | few | TGTGCCATCAGCCCGACTAGCGCCAATGAGCAGTTCTTC | CAISPTSANEQFF
TRBJ1-1 | TRBV4-1 | TRBD1 | . | TGCGCCAGCAGCCAAGAGAGGGGACAGGGTAGCACTGAAGCTTTCTTT | CASSQERGQGSTEAFF
TRBJ2-1 | TRBV27 | . | once | TGTGCCAGCAGTGTCGGACATCCCTTCTACAATGAGCAGTTCTTC | CASSVGHPFYNEQFF
TRBJ2-2 | TRBV12-3/TRBV12-4 | . | . | TGTGCCAGCAGTTTAGAACCTCGAAAGATTTACACCGGGGAGCTGTTTTTT | CASSLEPRKIYTGELFF
TRBJ2-1 | TRBV10-3 | . | few | TGTGCCATCAGTGAGTCGATGGTGGTGGGGGGAACCTACAATGAGCAGTTCTTC | CAISESMVVGGTYNEQFF
TRBJ2-7 | TRBV28 | TRBD1 | . | TGTGCCAGCAGTTTGACTCCGCTGGACAGGTTGAATTGCGAGCAGTACTTC | CASSLTPLDRLNCEQYF
TRBJ2-7 | TRBV12-3/TRBV12-4 | . | many | TGTGCCAGCAGTTTCCCAGGGAGGTACGAGCAGTACTTC | CASSFPGRYEQYF
TRBJ2-1 | TRBV5-1 | . | many | TGCGCCAGCAGCTTGGGGGGCAGGAGCTCCTACAATGAGCAGTTCTTC | CASSLGGRSSYNEQFF
TRBJ2-7 | TRBV4-2 | TRBD2 | many | TGTGCCAGCAGCCAAGATCCCAAAGGAGGGAGGGCCTACGAGCAGTACTTC | CASSQDPKGGRAYEQYF
TRBJ2-3 | TRBV7-8 | . | . | TGTGCCAGCAGCTTAGCACGACTGGAGAGCACAGATACGCAGTATTTT | CASSLARLESTDTQYF
TRBJ2-3 | TRBV6-1 | TRBD1 | . | TGTGCCAGCGCACAGGGGGCCTTCACAGATACGCAGTATTTT | CASAQGAFTDTQYF
TRBJ2-5 | TRBV28 | TRBD1 | . | TGTGCCAGCAGTTTAAGTGTAGGGACAGCCCAAGAGACCCAGTACTTC | CASSLSVGTAQETQYF
TRBJ2-1 | TRBV9 | TRBD2 | . | TGTGTCAGCAGCGTAGTCCTAGCGGGCGGTGAGCAGTTCTTC | CVSSVVLAGGEQFF
TRBJ1-2 | TRBV7-9 | . | . | TGTGCCAGCAGCTTGGGGCAGGTTTGGGGCTACACCTTC | CASSLGQVWGYTF
TRBJ2-1 | TRBV5-1 | TRBD1 | . | TGCGCCAGCAGGGTAACAGGGGGCAGCTCCTACAATGAGCAGTTCTTC | CASRVTGGSSYNEQFF
TRBJ1-4 | TRBV7-9 | . | . | TGTGCCAGCAGCCCCCAGGGCGTTAATGAAAAACTGTTTTTT | CASSPQGVNEKLFF
TRBJ2-3 | TRBV29-1 | . | . | TGCAGCGTTGCGGAGGGATTAGGCACAGATACGCAGTATTTT | CSVAEGLGTDTQYF
TRBJ2-3 | TRBV24-1 | TRBD2 | few | TGTGCCACCAGTGCCCCGCGAACTAGCGCAGATACGCAGTATTTT | CATSAPRTSADTQYF
TRBJ2-2 | TRBV24-1 | . | few | TGTGCCACCAGTGATTCGGCGGGGACCGGCACCGGGGAGCTGTTTTTT | CATSDSAGTGTGELFF
TRBJ2-2 | TRBV4-2 | . | . | TGTGCCAGCAGCCAAACAGGACTCCCGAACACCGGGGAGCTGTTTTTT | CASSQTGLPNTGELFF
TRBJ2-2 | TRBV20-1 | . | few | TGCAGTGCTAGTATGCCCGGGGCACCTACCGGGGAGCTGTTTTTT | CSASMPGAPTGELFF
TRBJ1-5 | TRBV6-1 | TRBD1 | few | TGTGCCAGCCACCCTACAGCGTACAGGGGGCGCAATCAGCCCCAGCATTTT | CASHPTAYRGRNQPQHF
TRBJ2-2 | TRBV20-1 | . | once | TGCAGTGCTAAGCAACGGTCCACCGGGGAGCTGTTTTTT | CSAKQRSTGELFF
TRBJ2-4 | TRBV4-2 | . | few | TGTGCCAGCAGCCAAGATTGGGGAAGGGCCAAAAACATTCAGTACTTC | CASSQDWGRAKNIQYF
TRBJ2-5 | TRBV2 | TRBD2 | . | TGTGCCAGCAGTGCCGGGACTAGCGTGGAGACCCAGTACTTC | CASSAGTSVETQYF
TRBJ2-1 | TRBV12-5 | TRBD2 | . | TGTGCTAGTGGGAATATAGCGGGAAGGTTCTACAATGAGCAGTTCTTC | CASGNIAGRFYNEQFF
TRBJ2-3 | TRBV7-9 | . | few | TGTGCCAGCAGCTTAGTAGGACAGCCAGATACGCAGTATTTT | CASSLVGQPDTQYF
TRBJ1-2 | TRBV27 | TRBD1 | few | TGTGCCAGCGCGACAGGGGTAGGGGATGGCTACACCTTC | CASATGVGDGYTF
TRBJ1-6 | TRBV12-3/TRBV12-4 | TRBD1 | . | TGTGCCAGCAGTTGGACAGGGGCTAATTCACCCCTCCACTTT | CASSWTGANSPLHF